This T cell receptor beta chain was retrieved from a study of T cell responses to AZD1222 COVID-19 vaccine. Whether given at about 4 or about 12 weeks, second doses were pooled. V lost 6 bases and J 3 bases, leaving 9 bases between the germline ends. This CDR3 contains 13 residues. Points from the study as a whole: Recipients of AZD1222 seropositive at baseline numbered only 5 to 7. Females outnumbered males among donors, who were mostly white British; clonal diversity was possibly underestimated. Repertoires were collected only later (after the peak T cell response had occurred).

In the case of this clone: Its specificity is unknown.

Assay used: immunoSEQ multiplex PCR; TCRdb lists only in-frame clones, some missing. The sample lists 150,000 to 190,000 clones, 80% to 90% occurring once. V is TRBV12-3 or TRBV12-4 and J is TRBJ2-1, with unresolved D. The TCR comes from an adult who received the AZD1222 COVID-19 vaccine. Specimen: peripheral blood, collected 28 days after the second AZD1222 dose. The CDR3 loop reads CASRRLDYNEQFF. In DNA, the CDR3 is TGTGCCAGCAGGCGGTTAGACTACAATGAGCAGTTCTTC.